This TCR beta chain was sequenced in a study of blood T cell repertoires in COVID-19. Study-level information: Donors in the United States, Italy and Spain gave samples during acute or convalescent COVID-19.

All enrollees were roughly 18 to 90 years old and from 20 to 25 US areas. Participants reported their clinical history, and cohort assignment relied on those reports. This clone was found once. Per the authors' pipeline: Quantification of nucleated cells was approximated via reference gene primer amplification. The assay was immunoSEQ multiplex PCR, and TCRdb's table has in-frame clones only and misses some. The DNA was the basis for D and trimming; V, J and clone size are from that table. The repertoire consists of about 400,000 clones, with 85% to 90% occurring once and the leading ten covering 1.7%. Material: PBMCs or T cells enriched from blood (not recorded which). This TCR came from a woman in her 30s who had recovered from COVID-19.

CDR3 sequence: CASSISPGGPYEQYF. CDR3 nucleotide sequence: TGTGCCAGTAGTATATCTCCGGGGGGCCCCTACGAGCAGTACTTC. The rearrangement joins TRBV19 to TRBJ2-7; D might be TRBD2 (7 bases). The CDR3 sequence is 15 residues long. Trimming pared 2 bases from V and 2 bases from J, leaving 13 bases between. CDR1 is LNHDA and CDR2 is SQIVND in the germline V gene (reference sequence). Supplemented by reference TRBV19 and TRBJ2-7, the full variable domain reads DGGITQSPKYLFRKEGQNVTLSCEQNLNHDAMYWYRQDPGQGLRLIYYSQIVNDFQKGDIAEGYSVSREKKESFPLTVTSAQKNPTAFYLCASSISPGGPYEQYFGPGTRLTVT.